The T cell receptor (beta chain) under discussion was sequenced for a study of cytomegalovirus exposure and HLA in healthy donors. Primers: 60 Vbeta forward and 13 Jbeta reverse. Libraries were prepared by immunoSEQ multiplex PCR; TCRdb keeps only in-frame clonotypes and omits some of them. The sample has about 120,000 clones; approximately 9.4% are singletons. Trimming took off 8 bases at V and 0 bases at J, with 16 bases between the two ends. The germline V gene encodes CDR1 MNHEY and CDR2 SMNVEV (reference sequence). This CDR3 spans 15 amino acids. The clonotype originates from a man aged 25-40 years in good health and CMV-seronegative. This chain links TRBV27 with TRBJ1-1; D is undetermined. Sequencing used PBMCs. The CDR3 loop reads CASPREGNMNTEAFF. The DNA of the CDR3 is TGTGCCAGCCCTAGGGAGGGCAATATGAACACTGAAGCTTTCTTT.